The next 3 T cell receptor beta chains were all read from a single sample in a study of cytomegalovirus exposure and HLA in healthy donors. The PCR made use of 60 Vbeta and 13 Jbeta primers. Some clones are missing from TCRdb's copy, which holds only in-frame ones; the method was immunoSEQ multiplex PCR. The sample lists 90,000 to 150,000 clones; about 8.6% were seen once. The specimen sequenced was PBMCs. These receptors all come from a woman aged 40 to 50 in good health and CMV-seropositive.

This clone was detected a few times. The genes are TRBV7-9 and TRBJ2-1; D perhaps matches TRBD2 (5 bases). The CDR3 is made up of 14 amino acids. Trimming removed 2 bases at V and 5 bases at J, with 10 bases between. The germline gives CDR1 SEHNR, CDR2 FQNEAQ (reference sequence). This CDR3 is CASSLSTGDNEQFF. The CDR3 nucleotides read TGTGCCAGCAGCTTAAGCACCGGGGACAATGAGCAGTTCTTC.

This clone was counted a few times. The chain has TRBV18 and TRBJ1-6; no definite D call. Trimming removed 9 bases at V and 0 bases at J, with 12 bases between. The germline gives CDR1 KGHSH, CDR2 LQKENI. The CDR3 sequence is 15 residues long. Here the CDR3 reads CASAVRSSYNSPLHF. The CDR3 DNA sequence: TGTGCCAGTGCGGTCCGGAGCTCCTATAATTCACCCCTCCACTTT. Full variable domain (missing parts from reference TRBV18 and TRBJ1-6): NAGVMQNPRHLVRRRGQEARLRCSPMKGHSHVYWYRQLPEEGLKFMVYLQKENIIDESGMPKERFSAEFPKEGPSILRIQQVVRGDSAAYFCASAVRSSYNSPLHFGNGTRLTVT.

This clone was counted only a few times. The chain carries TRBV12-5 and TRBJ2-1; TRBD2 matches 9 bases. From germline, CDR1 is LGHNT and CDR2 FRNRAP. V was pared by 2 bases and J by 7 bases, with 9 bases of the junction left unmatched. The CDR3 has 16 amino acids. The CDR3 protein is CASGLSAAGGGNEQFF. The CDR3 DNA reads TGTGCTAGTGGTTTGTCGGCGGCGGGGGGGGGTAATGAGCAGTTCTTC.